These 19 T cell receptor beta chains share one sample of origin, sequenced in a study of spatial heterogeneity in lung cancer. Each CDR3 protein gets one entry after TCRdb re-called the 5' RACE reads with MiXCR. This table holds roughly 120,000 distinct CDR3 sequences, over 9% found once. Stated time point: blood at routine non-recurrence follow-up after resection. Unsorted whole RNA from tumor, nontumor lung or frozen PBMC underwent sequencing. Here the sequenced sample was PBMCs, taken at follow-up. These receptors were taken from a male donor with early-stage non-small cell lung cancer.

J is TRBJ1-4 and V is TRBV27; no reliable D call. Deletions cut 7 bases from V and 7 bases from J, with 19 bases between. In germline, CDR1 is MNHEY, CDR2 SMNVEV (reference sequence). This CDR3 comprises 15 residues. The CDR3 DNA sequence: TGTGCCAGCACCCTATTTGGGTGGGGAGGTGAAAAACTGTTTTTT. Its translation is CASTLFGWGGEKLFF.

This chain connects TRBV10-3 to TRBJ2-7; maybe TRBD2 (6 bases). Trimming cost V 10 bases and J 0 bases, with 13 bases left between them. This CDR3 region has 13 residues. Per germline, CDR1 ENHRY and CDR2 SYGVKD. Here the CDR3 DNA reads TGTGCCACAAGAGTCGGGGGCTCCTACGAGCAGTACTTC. Protein: CATRVGGSYEQYF.

Only a few counts were recorded for this clonotype. The chain carries TRBV5-4 and TRBJ2-5; 15 nucleotides match TRBD2. Germline V gene lookup returns CDR1 SGHNT and CDR2 YYREEE (reference sequence). The CDR3 is 18 amino acids. Trimming removed 4 bases from V and 3 bases from J; junction bases left unmatched: 10. CDR3 bases: TGTGCCAGCAGCCTGGGACTAGCGGGGGGACAACTTAAAGAGACCCAGTACTTC. This codes for CASSLGLAGGQLKETQYF.

The V call is TRBV15, the J call TRBJ1-6; D perhaps matches TRBD1 (6 bases). This CDR3 comprises 15 residues. From germline, CDR1 is LNHNV and CDR2 YYDKDF (reference sequence). The V end lost 0 bases, the J end lost 7 bases, and 10 bases lay between the germline ends. Written as DNA, the CDR3 is TGTGCCACCAGCAGAGACGGGGGCCGAAATTCACCCCTCCACTTT. Protein product: CATSRDGGRNSPLHF. Based on the CDR3 plus reference TRBV15 and TRBJ1-6, the full variable domain is DAMVIQNPRYQVTQFGKPVTLSCSQTLNHNVMYWYQQKSSQAPKLLFHYYDKDFNNEADTPDNFQSRRPNTSFCFLDIRSPGLGDTAMYLCATSRDGGRNSPLHFGNGTRLTVT.

The chain is built from TRBV2 and TRBJ2-7; D is uncertain. The germline CDR1 and CDR2 sequences are SNHLY and FYNNEI. This CDR3 spans 12 amino acids. V was trimmed by 7 bases and J by 3 bases, leaving 10 bases between them. The CDR3: CASKPSGYEQYF. In DNA, the CDR3 is TGTGCCAGCAAGCCGTCAGGCTACGAGCAGTACTTC. The variable domain in full, completed from reference TRBV2 and TRBJ2-7, reads EPEVTQTPSHQVTQMGQEVILRCVPISNHLYFYWYRQILGQKVEFLVSFYNNEISEKSEIFDDQFSVERPDGSNFTLKIRSTKLEDSAMYFCASKPSGYEQYFGPGTRLTVT.

This clonotype was detected a few times. A much larger clone differs from this one at a single base, so this may be a read error. The chain employs TRBV4-2 and TRBJ2-1, with D possibly being TRBD1 (8 bases). In germline, CDR1 is LGHNA, CDR2 YNFKEQ. The CDR3 sequence is 16 residues long. The CDR3 loop is CANSQQGGASYNEQFF. CDR3 nucleotides: TGTGCCAACAGCCAACAGGGGGGGGCCTCCTACAATGAGCAGTTCTTC.

The chain links TRBV20-1 to TRBJ2-7, with a possible D match to TRBD2 (5 bases). Germline V lookup: CDR1 DFQATT, CDR2 SNEGSKA (reference sequence). This CDR3 is built from 15 residues. V was clipped by 0 bases and J by 0 bases, with 12 bases between them. CDR3 loop: CSARDPGVFSYEQYF. CDR3 bases: TGCAGTGCTAGAGATCCCGGGGTCTTCTCCTACGAGCAGTACTTC.

This clonotype was seen a few times. The V gene is TRBV7-2, the J gene TRBJ2-1; TRBD2 aligns across 14 bases. Germline values: CDR1 SGHTA, CDR2 FQGNSA. V was clipped by 1 base and J by 6 bases; unmatched bases: 2. The length of the CDR3 is 16 residues. The CDR3 nucleotides read TGTGCCAGCAGCTTAGGAGGGACTAGCGGGGGCAATGAGCAGTTCTTC. This encodes CASSLGGTSGGNEQFF.

There are a few counts of this clonotype. The gene calls are TRBV3-1 and TRBJ1-2, with 9 bases that match TRBD1. Germline V gene sequence: CDR1 LGHDT, CDR2 YNNKEL (reference sequence). The CDR3 totals 12 residues. The V segment lost 2 bases and the J segment 13 bases; nucleotides outside the gene matches: 5. The CDR3 protein is CASSQWTGECTF. The CDR3 nucleotides read TGTGCCAGCAGCCAATGGACAGGGGAATGCACCTTC. The full variable domain, its missing parts supplied by reference TRBV3-1 and TRBJ1-2, is DTAVSQTPKYLVTQMGNDKSIKCEQNLGHDTMYWYKQDSKKFLKIMFSYNNKELIINETVPNRFSPKSPDKAHLNLHINSLELGDSAVYFCASSQWTGECTFGSGTRLTVV.

The table lists this clonotype with many counts. The chain couples TRBV6-5 to TRBJ1-2; a possible D gene is TRBD1 (6 bases). This CDR3 has 11 amino acids. Deletions cut 6 bases from V and 4 bases from J, with 6 bases between. CDR1 MNHEY and CDR2 SVGAGI come from the germline V gene. CDR3 loop: CASRDSYGYTF. As DNA, the CDR3 is TGTGCCAGCAGGGACAGCTATGGCTACACCTTC.

This chain uses TRBV7-2 with TRBJ2-7, with 7 bases identical to TRBD1. The CDR3 has 14 amino acids. V was pared by 5 bases and J by 5 bases, with 9 bases of the junction left unmatched. Germline CDR1 SGHTA, CDR2 FQGNSA. In DNA form, the CDR3 reads TGTGCCAGCAGCCCAGGACAGGCCAGTGACGAGCAGTACTTC. Translating it yields CASSPGQASDEQYF. The whole variable domain, remainder taken from reference TRBV7-2 and TRBJ2-7, is GAGVSQSPSNKVTEKGKDVELRCDPISGHTALYWYRQSLGQGLEFLIYFQGNSAPDKSGLPSDRFSAERTGGSVSTLTIQRTQQEDSAVYLCASSPGQASDEQYFGPGTRLTVT.

The chain has TRBV12-3 or TRBV12-4 and TRBJ2-7; D is possibly TRBD1 or TRBD2 (5 bases each). Trimming stripped 0 bases from V and 3 bases from J, with 9 bases between. This CDR3 comprises 14 residues. This CDR3 reads CASSLAGVDYEQYF. CDR3 DNA: TGTGCCAGCAGTTTAGCGGGGGTTGACTACGAGCAGTACTTC.

This clonotype came up many times. This chain uses TRBV10-3 with TRBJ1-6; TRBD1 is a possible D gene (5 bases). From germline, CDR1 is ENHRY and CDR2 SYGVKD. The CDR3 has 14 residues. Trimming took off 6 bases at V and 7 bases at J, with 13 bases between the two ends. The DNA of the CDR3 is TGTGCCATCAGGGCCGGGACGGGGAATTCACCCCTCCACTTT. It translates to CAIRAGTGNSPLHF.

V gene TRBV2 combines with J gene TRBJ2-3; D gene uncertain. CDR1 and CDR2 (germline): SNHLY, FYNNEI. The CDR3 totals 14 residues. V shed 4 bases and J shed 2 bases, with 10 bases lying between them. CDR3: CASSVEGYTDTQYF. The CDR3 DNA is TGTGCCAGCAGTGTGGAAGGTTACACAGATACGCAGTATTTT.

Only a few counts were recorded for this clonotype. The V call is TRBV5-1, the J call TRBJ2-3; D perhaps matches TRBD2 (5 bases). V lost 4 bases and J lost 1, with 13 bases in between. Per germline, CDR1 SGHRS and CDR2 YFSETQ. The CDR3 runs 15 residues. The DNA of the CDR3 is TGCGCCAGCAGCCCCGGAGGTAAAGGCACAGATACGCAGTATTTT. This encodes CASSPGGKGTDTQYF.

The genes are TRBV12-3 or TRBV12-4 and TRBJ2-1; D unclear. V was pared by 6 bases and J by 7 bases, with 13 bases between. CDR3 length: 13 amino acids. The CDR3 nucleotides are TGTGCCAGCAGACCCCCCCTGTTGAATGAGCAGTTCTTC. Translation gives CASRPPLLNEQFF.

This clonotype was counted between two and nine times. The rearrangement links TRBV2 to TRBJ1-5, with TRBD1 as a possible D gene (6 bases). The ends were cut back, 5 bases at V and 4 bases at J, with 12 bases in the middle. This CDR3 contains 14 residues. The germline V gene encodes CDR1 SNHLY and CDR2 FYNNEI. CDR3 nucleotide sequence: TGTGCCAGCAGTTGGACAGAGATAAATCAGCCCCAGCATTTT. Translated: CASSWTEINQPQHF.

The chain is built from TRBV12-3 or TRBV12-4 and TRBJ1-2, with D uncertain. Trimming took off 6 bases at V and 8 bases at J, with 16 bases between the two ends. The CDR3 covers 13 residues. The CDR3, as DNA: TGTGCCAGCAGGCCCCAGAGCCGCGGAGGCTACACCTTC. Translating it yields CASRPQSRGGYTF.

This clonotype was counted at least ten times. The chain employs TRBV7-6 and TRBJ2-5, with TRBD2 matching over 9 bases. Germline assignment: CDR1 SGHVS and CDR2 FNYEAQ. The length of the CDR3 is 14 residues. V was clipped by 5 bases and J by 2 bases; unmatched bases: 3. The DNA for the CDR3 is TGTGCCAGCAGCGTGACTAGCGGACAAGAGACCCAGTACTTC. Translation: CASSVTSGQETQYF. Using reference TRBV7-6 and TRBJ2-5 for the parts outside the CDR3, the full variable domain is GAGVSQSPRYKVTKRGQDVALRCDPISGHVSLYWYRQALGQGPEFLTYFNYEAQQDKSGLPNDRFSAERPEGSISTLTIQRTEQRDSAMYRCASSVTSGQETQYFGPGTRLLVL.